Here is one T cell receptor beta chain with its context. Its target is unknown. This specimen belongs to a study of response to subunit inactivated influenza vaccine. The study, taken as a whole, reports: After each seasonal influenza vaccination, few new T cells are recruited, the authors suggested.

The CDR3 contains 12 residues. Deletions cut 1 base from V and 2 bases from J, with 3 bases between. Germline V gene sequence: CDR1 KGHSH, CDR2 LQKENI. TCRdb reprocessed the RT-PCR reads with MiXCR, giving one entry per CDR3 protein. The sample has hundreds of thousands of distinct CDR3 sequences, approximately 12% seen once. The chain is built from TRBV18 and TRBJ2-7; D gene uncertain. This TCR was sampled from a man aged 45-65 years who received an inactivated influenza vaccine. Specimen: PBMCs from blood, collected on the day of vaccination. For the CDR3, the DNA is TGTGCCAGCTCACCACGGCCCTACGAGCAGTACTTC. It encodes CASSPRPYEQYF.